Listed here are 24 T cell receptor beta chains from one sample, sequenced in a study of cytomegalovirus exposure and HLA in healthy donors. PCR employed 60 Vbeta and 13 Jbeta primers. Produced via immunoSEQ multiplex PCR; TCRdb's table is partial and in-frame only. The table includes roughly 180,000 clones, about 75% detected once. Sequencing input: PBMCs. The receptors come from a middle-aged woman in good health and CMV-seropositive.

V and J are TRBV5-6 and TRBJ1-5; 8 nucleotides align to TRBD1. Germline CDR1 and CDR2: SGHDT and YYEEEE. CDR3 length: 16 residues. V lost 2 bases, J lost 2 bases, and 6 bases stayed unmatched. CDR3 amino acids: CASSLQGGFGNQPQHF. CDR3 DNA sequence: TGTGCCAGCAGCTTACAGGGGGGGTTTGGCAATCAGCCCCAGCATTTT.

The chain recombines TRBV18 with TRBJ2-7; 12 bases are shared with TRBD2. Germline-derived CDR1 and CDR2 are KGHSH and LQKENI. CDR3 length equals 14 residues. V lost 2 bases, J lost 7 bases, and 3 bases stayed unmatched. The DNA for the CDR3 is TGTGCCAGCTCACCAGCTAGCGGGAGGGAAGAGCAGTACTTC. It specifies CASSPASGREEQYF.

The CDR3 sequence is CASRRRAGYNEQFF. The CDR3 DNA sequence: TGTGCCAGCAGGCGGAGGGCGGGTTACAATGAGCAGTTCTTC. The chain uses TRBV28 and TRBJ2-1, with D possibly TRBD2 on 6 matching bases. V lost 6 bases to trimming and J lost 4 bases, with 13 bases between them. CDR3 length: 14 amino acids. The germline V gene encodes CDR1 MDHEN and CDR2 SYDVKM.

This rearrangement joins TRBV11-2 to TRBJ2-5; TRBD1 agrees at 7 bases. Germline-derived CDR1 and CDR2 are SGHAT and FQNNGV. The trim removed 3 bases at V and 5 bases at J, leaving 3 bases unmatched. There are 13 residues in the CDR3. The CDR3 sequence: CASSFDRDETQYF. In DNA, the CDR3 is TGTGCCAGCAGCTTTGACAGGGATGAGACCCAGTACTTC.

The CDR3 DNA follows: TGTGCCATCAGTGAGTCGGGACATAACTATGGCTACACCTTC. It specifies CAISESGHNYGYTF. This chain links TRBV10-3 with TRBJ1-2, with D possibly being TRBD1 (6 bases). The V end was cut by 0 bases, the J end by 1 base, with 6 bases between. Germline loops: CDR1 ENHRY, CDR2 SYGVKD. The CDR3 is 14 amino acids.

Notes on this clone: The junction differs from germline at one of its ends, possibly a read error. The chain links TRBV2 to TRBJ2-5; D perhaps matches TRBD1 (5 bases). Germline V lookup: CDR1 SNHLY, CDR2 FYNNEI. CDR3 length equals 15 residues. CDR3 sequence reads: CASSFRTSGQETQHF. The CDR3, as DNA: TGTGCCAGCAGTTTTAGGACATCTGGCCAAGAGACCCAGCACTTC.

This clone was seen once. The V and J genes are TRBV6-4 and TRBJ2-7; TRBD1 aligns across 9 bases. Trimming at V came to 7 bases and at J to 7 bases, leaving 11 bases not matched to a gene. CDR3 length equals 14 residues. CDR1 MRHNA and CDR2 SNTAGT come from the germline V gene. The CDR3 region is CASKPGQGSYEQYF. The CDR3 coding sequence is TGTGCCAGCAAACCGGGACAGGGATCTTATGAGCAGTACTTC.

The chain recombines TRBV7-8 with TRBJ2-2; a weak D match, TRBD1 (6 bases). From germline, CDR1 is SGHVS and CDR2 FQNEAQ. Trimming pared 6 bases from V and 0 bases from J, leaving 11 bases between. This CDR3 region has 15 residues. Written as DNA, the CDR3 is TGTGCCAGCAGGTATACAGGGCCGAACACCGGGGAGCTGTTTTTT. Protein sequence: CASRYTGPNTGELFF.

The chain combines TRBV9 with TRBJ1-2; tentative D call: TRBD1 (5 bases). CDR3 length: 15 amino acids. The germline gives CDR1 SGDLS, CDR2 YYNGEE. The V end was cut by 3 bases, the J end by 0 bases, with 12 bases between. The CDR3 reads CASSEGQGANYGYTF. Written as DNA, the CDR3 is TGTGCCAGCAGCGAGGGGCAGGGTGCTAACTATGGCTACACCTTC.

The chain uses TRBV5-4 and TRBJ1-1; D remains ambiguous. This CDR3 contains 15 residues. The germline V and J ends were trimmed by 0 bases and 0 bases, with 9 bases remaining between them. From germline, CDR1 is SGHNT and CDR2 YYREEE (reference sequence). CDR3 sequence (DNA): TGTGCCAGCAGCTTGGATTGGTCTATGAACACTGAAGCTTTCTTT. Encoded protein: CASSLDWSMNTEAFF.

The CDR3 nucleotides are TGTGCCACCTTGCGGGAGGCGACAGATACGCAGTATTTT. This translates into CATLREATDTQYF. The chain combines TRBV28 with TRBJ2-3; 8 bases line up with TRBD2. V lost 10 bases and J lost 3; bases outside the gene matches: 6. Germline V CDR1 and CDR2: MDHEN, SYDVKM. The CDR3 has 13 amino acids.

This clone was counted only a few times. The CDR3 reads CATQRTGGIHEQYF. The CDR3, as DNA: TGTGCCACCCAACGGACAGGGGGCATCCACGAGCAGTACTTC. The V call is TRBV19, the J call TRBJ2-7; 11 bases line up with TRBD1. The CDR3 has 14 residues. The V gene end was trimmed by 10 bases and the J gene end by 5 bases; junction bases not matched to a gene: 10. The V gene's germline CDR1 is LNHDA and CDR2 SQIVND (reference sequence).

This clone showed up just a few times. V usage is TRBV12-5 and J usage is TRBJ2-2, with 8 positions matching TRBD2. V shed 4 bases, J shed 6 bases, and the junction held 10 bases outside the gene matches. CDR1 is LGHNT and CDR2 is FRNRAP in the germline V gene. The CDR3 spans 16 residues. The CDR3 loop is CASGSVSGGAPGELFF. Written as DNA, the CDR3 is TGTGCTAGTGGTTCTGTCTCCGGGGGGGCTCCCGGGGAGCTGTTTTTT.

The chain is built from TRBV28 and TRBJ2-3; 8 bases map to TRBD2. V lost 3 bases and J lost 6; bases outside the gene matches: 23. The CDR3 loop spans 20 amino acids. CDR1 MDHEN and CDR2 SYDVKM come from the germline V gene. This CDR3 is CASSLPRGVTLRGPMDTQYF. The CDR3 region has the DNA TGTGCCAGCAGTTTGCCGCGGGGGGTGACCTTGCGGGGGCCCATGGATACGCAGTATTTT.

The J gene is TRBJ2-5, the V gene TRBV7-9, with TRBD2 matching 12 bases. V lost 3 bases and J lost 2; bases outside the gene matches: 7. Germline CDR1 and CDR2: SEHNR and FQNEAQ (reference sequence). The CDR3 has 17 residues. The DNA for the CDR3 is TGTGCCAGCAGCTTCAAGGCTAGCGGGAGGGAGCAAGAGACCCAGTACTTC. Translated, it gives CASSFKASGREQETQYF.

This clone has only a few counts. The chain carries TRBV11-2 and TRBJ2-2; TRBD1 aligns across 9 bases. V was clipped by 1 base and J by 4 bases; unmatched bases: 4. Germline V gene sequence: CDR1 SGHAT, CDR2 FQNNGV. The CDR3 runs 16 residues. CDR3 amino acids: CASSLVQGAGTGELFF. In nucleotides, the CDR3 is TGTGCCAGCAGCTTAGTACAGGGGGCCGGCACCGGGGAGCTGTTTTTT.

On this clone itself: This same CDR3 is encoded by further DNA sequences in the sample. The V gene is TRBV5-1, the J gene TRBJ1-2, with TRBD1 matching 10 bases. The CDR3 covers 14 residues. In germline, CDR1 is SGHRS, CDR2 YFSETQ. With 0 bases clipped from V and 8 bases from J, the junction kept 4 bases outside the gene matches. This chain's CDR3 is CASSLGQGAQGYTF. CDR3 coding DNA: TGCGCCAGCAGCTTGGGACAGGGGGCGCAAGGCTACACCTTC.

The V and J genes are TRBV19 and TRBJ2-5; 8 nucleotides match TRBD1. The end of the DNA aligns better with TRBJ2-7, so the J call may be wrong. This CDR3 is 15 amino acids long. Germline V CDR1 and CDR2: LNHDA, SQIVND (reference sequence). The CDR3 protein is CASSGPGQGIHEQYF. The CDR3 nucleotides are TGTGCCAGTAGTGGGCCCGGACAGGGCATCCACGAGCAGTACTTC.

CDR3 in amino acids: CASSPTAGKSSYNEQFF. DNA of the CDR3: TGTGCCAGCAGCCCGACAGCGGGAAAGAGCTCCTACAATGAGCAGTTCTTC. This rearrangement joins TRBV5-6 to TRBJ2-1, with 7 bases aligning to TRBD2. Unmatched junction bases numbered 10, after V lost 4 bases and J lost 0 bases. Per the germline V gene, CDR1 is SGHDT and CDR2 is YYEEEE. This CDR3 spans 17 amino acids.

The V gene is TRBV6-1, the J gene TRBJ2-1, with 8 bases that match TRBD2. J lost 7 bases, V lost 4 bases, and 9 bases had no gene match. The CDR3 runs 15 residues. The V gene's germline CDR1 is MNHNS and CDR2 SASEGT. CDR3 bases: TGTGCCAGCAGTGGGGCGGGGGGAGGGCGGAATGAGCAGTTCTTC. Translating gives CASSGAGGGRNEQFF.

The chain is built from TRBV11-1 and TRBJ2-1; the match to TRBD2 covers 9 bases. The V gene end was trimmed by 2 bases and the J gene end by 10 bases; junction bases not matched to a gene: 9. Germline V CDR1 and CDR2: SGHAT, FQDESV (reference sequence). The CDR3 spans 15 residues. The chain's CDR3 is CASSLSIAGVNEQFF. DNA of the CDR3: TGTGCCAGCAGCTTATCAATAGCGGGAGTTAACGAGCAGTTCTTC.

The J gene is TRBJ2-5, the V gene TRBV7-3; 7 nucleotides align to TRBD1. In germline, CDR1 is SGHTA, CDR2 FQGTGA. With V trimmed by 4 bases and J by 1 base, 6 bases remained unmatched. The CDR3 spans 15 residues. The DNA for the CDR3 is TGTGCCAGCAGCTCGACAGGGAACCTCCAAGAGACCCAGTACTTC. It is translated as CASSSTGNLQETQYF. The variable domain in full, completed from reference TRBV7-3 and TRBJ2-5, reads GAGVSQTPSNKVTEKGKYVELRCDPISGHTALYWYRQSLGQGPEFLIYFQGTGAADDSGLPNDRFFAVRPEGSVSTLKIQRTERGDSAVYLCASSSTGNLQETQYFGPGTRLLVL.

The rearrangement uses TRBV6-5 and TRBJ2-7, with D possibly TRBD2 on 5 matching bases. Germline loops: CDR1 MNHEY, CDR2 SVGAGI. There are 12 residues in the CDR3. V lost 10 bases, J lost 6 bases, and 16 bases lay in between. CDR3 residues: CATGPLAIEQYF. CDR3 bases: TGTGCCACCGGGCCTCTAGCAATCGAGCAGTACTTC.

The chain has TRBV6-1 and TRBJ1-5; perhaps TRBD1 as D (6 bases). The CDR3 length is 12 residues. The germline V and J ends were trimmed by 7 bases and 6 bases, with 10 bases remaining between them. CDR1 is MNHNS, CDR2 SASEGT, per germline. The CDR3 here is CASNRDVQPQHF. The CDR3 DNA is TGTGCCAGCAACAGGGATGTTCAGCCCCAGCATTTT.